These T cell receptor beta chains were read from a single sample in a study of blood T cell repertoires in COVID-19. Profiled with immunoSEQ multiplex PCR; TCRdb holds only in-frame clones, not every one. The sample has about 670,000 clones, approximately 90% seen once. Sequenced sample: peripheral blood. The origin of the receptors is a young woman with acute or convalescent COVID-19. CDR3s leave out the opening cysteine and the closing phenylalanine or tryptophan. Each record gives: J gene, V gene, clone size, CDR3 protein. A clone size is listed for some rows: how often the clone was seen (once, few, many), or a class if it is expanded.

TRBJ1-1 TRBV7-9 - ASSFPRAAEAF
TRBJ2-7 TRBV18 - ASSREGDFNYEQY
TRBJ2-3 TRBV10-3 - AIRSTGGSTDTQY
TRBJ1-2 TRBV6-1 - ASSEVEWTAHGYT
TRBJ2-1 TRBV30 - AWSPGTYLSNEQF
TRBJ2-7 TRBV5-1 - ASSSSLLRPTGGISGEQY
TRBJ2-1 TRBV20-1 - SASATGTGTLNEQF
TRBJ1-2 TRBV9 - ASSAAGPNYGYT
TRBJ1-6 TRBV19 - AGGPGQDDSPLH
TRBJ1-6 TRBV4-1 - ASSQAPQGRNSPLH
TRBJ2-2 TRBV3-1/TRBV3-2 - ASSPRTSGGLSNTGELF
TRBJ2-1 TRBV6-1 - ASSEAYRVENEQF
TRBJ1-2 TRBV18 few ASSRKGEPYGYT
TRBJ2-7 TRBV7-2 - ASSLPSLDEQY
TRBJ1-6 TRBV4-1 - ASSQTNSPLH
TRBJ1-1 TRBV18 - ASSPLDWTEAF
TRBJ2-7 TRBV19 - AVSPGRSYEQY
TRBJ2-7 TRBV28 - ASSHLTGIYEQY
TRBJ2-1 TRBV7-6 - ASSLTKGGASYNEQF
TRBJ2-1 TRBV7-8 - ASSTRQGRDDNEQF
TRBJ2-1 TRBV28 once ASSLPERGVTYNEQF
TRBJ1-2 TRBV6-5 - ASRGGGSGYGYT
TRBJ2-7 TRBV4-1 - ASWGGNEQY
TRBJ1-1 TRBV4-1 - ASSQVLGRNTEAF
TRBJ2-1 TRBV28 - ASSPPRSGGPNEQF
TRBJ1-5 TRBV19 - ASSTPGTGVNSNQPQH